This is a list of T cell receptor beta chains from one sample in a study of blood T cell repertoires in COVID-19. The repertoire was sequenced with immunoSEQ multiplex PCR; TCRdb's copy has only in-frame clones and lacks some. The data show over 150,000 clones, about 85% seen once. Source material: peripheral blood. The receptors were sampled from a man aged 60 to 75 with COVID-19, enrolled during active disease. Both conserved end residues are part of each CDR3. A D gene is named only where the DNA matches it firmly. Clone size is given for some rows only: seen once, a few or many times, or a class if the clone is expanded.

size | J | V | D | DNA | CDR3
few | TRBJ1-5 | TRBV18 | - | TGTGCCAGCTCACCTACGCGGGGGGCGGCCAATCAGCCCCAGCATTTT | CASSPTRGAANQPQHF
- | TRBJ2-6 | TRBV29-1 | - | TGCAGCGTTCGAGGTGTCGGGGCCAACGTCCTGACTTTC | CSVRGVGANVLTF
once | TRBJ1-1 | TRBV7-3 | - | TGTGCCAGCAGCTTAACAGCGAACACTGAAGCTTTCTTT | CASSLTANTEAFF
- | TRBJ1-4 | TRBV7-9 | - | TGTGCCAGCAGCACGCTGGGGGGGGCTAATGAAAAACTGTTTTTT | CASSTLGGANEKLFF
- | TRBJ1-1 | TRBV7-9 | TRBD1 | TGTGCCAGCAGCCTAGGACAGGGGAACACTGAAGCTTTCTTT | CASSLGQGNTEAFF
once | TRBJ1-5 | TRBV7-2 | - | TGTGCCAGCAGCCCGAGAGGAGCAGGGGAGCACGCGCGCAATCAGCCCCAGCATTTT | CASSPRGAGEHARNQPQHF
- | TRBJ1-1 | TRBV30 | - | TGTGCCTGGAACCAGGGAGGGACTGAAGCTTTCTTT | CAWNQGGTEAFF
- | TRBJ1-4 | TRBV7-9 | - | TGTGCCAGCAGCTTTGCCCCACAGGCAACTAATGAAAAACTGTTTTTT | CASSFAPQATNEKLFF
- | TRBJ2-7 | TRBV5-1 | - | TGCGCCAGCAGCTCCGCTGGGACATCCACCTACGAGCAGTACTTC | CASSSAGTSTYEQYF
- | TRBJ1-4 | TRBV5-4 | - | TGTGCCAGCAGCTTGGCGTCGAGGGGCGGGGATGAAAAACTGTTTTTT | CASSLASRGGDEKLFF
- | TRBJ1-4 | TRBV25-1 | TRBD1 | TGTGCCAGCAGTACAGGGGGAACTAATGAAAAACTGTTTTTT | CASSTGGTNEKLFF
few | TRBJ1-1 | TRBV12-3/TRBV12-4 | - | TGTGCCAGTAGAGTAGCAAACACTGAAGCTTTCTTT | CASRVANTEAFF
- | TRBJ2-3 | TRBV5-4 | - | TGTGCCAGCAGCTTAGCGGGCACAGATACGCAGTATTTT | CASSLAGTDTQYF
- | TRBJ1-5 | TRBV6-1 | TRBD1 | TGTGCCAGCAGCATGTCAGGGGGCTTTCAGCCCCAGCATTTT | CASSMSGGFQPQHF
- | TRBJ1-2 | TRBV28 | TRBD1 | TGTGCCAGCAGTATCGGGACAGCCAGATATGGCTACACCTTC | CASSIGTARYGYTF
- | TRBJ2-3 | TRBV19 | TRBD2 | TGTGCCAGTAGTATGGAGGGACCGGGACTAGCGGGACGAGGGGGAGGGGATACGCAGTATTTT | CASSMEGPGLAGRGGGDTQYF
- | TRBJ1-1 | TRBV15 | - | TGTGCCACCAGCAGAGGGGGCCAGGGGAACACTGAAGCTTTCTTT | CATSRGGQGNTEAFF
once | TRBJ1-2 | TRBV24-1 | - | TGTGCCACCAGTGAGCCCGCCGGGGGTGTTGACGGCTACACCTTC | CATSEPAGGVDGYTF
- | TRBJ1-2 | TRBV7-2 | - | TGTGCCAGCAGCTTATCTGTGGTAGGAGATGGCTACACCTTC | CASSLSVVGDGYTF